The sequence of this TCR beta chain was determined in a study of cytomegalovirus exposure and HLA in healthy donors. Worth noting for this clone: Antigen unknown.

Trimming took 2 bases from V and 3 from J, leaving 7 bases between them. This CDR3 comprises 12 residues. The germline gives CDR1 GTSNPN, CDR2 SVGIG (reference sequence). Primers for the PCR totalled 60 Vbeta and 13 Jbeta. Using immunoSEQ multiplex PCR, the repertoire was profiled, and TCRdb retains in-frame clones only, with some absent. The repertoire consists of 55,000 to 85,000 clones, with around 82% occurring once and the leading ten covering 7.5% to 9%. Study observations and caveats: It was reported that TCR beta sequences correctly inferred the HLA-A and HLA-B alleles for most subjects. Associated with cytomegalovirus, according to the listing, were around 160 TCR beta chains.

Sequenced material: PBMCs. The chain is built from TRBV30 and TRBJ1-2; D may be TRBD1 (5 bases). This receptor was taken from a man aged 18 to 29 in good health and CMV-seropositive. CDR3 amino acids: CAWSRGDYGYTF. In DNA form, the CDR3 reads TGTGCCTGGAGTCGGGGGGACTATGGCTACACCTTC.